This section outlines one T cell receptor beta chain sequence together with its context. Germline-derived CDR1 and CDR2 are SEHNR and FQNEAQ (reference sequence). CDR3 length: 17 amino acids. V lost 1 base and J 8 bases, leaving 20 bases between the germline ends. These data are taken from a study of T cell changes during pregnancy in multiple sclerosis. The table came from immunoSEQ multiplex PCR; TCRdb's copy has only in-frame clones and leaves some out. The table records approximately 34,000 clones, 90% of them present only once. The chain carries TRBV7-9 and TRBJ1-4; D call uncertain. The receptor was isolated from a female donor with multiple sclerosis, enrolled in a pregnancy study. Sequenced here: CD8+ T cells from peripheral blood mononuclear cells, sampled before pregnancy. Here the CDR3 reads CASSLGSLADHQEKLFF. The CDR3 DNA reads TGTGCCAGCAGCTTAGGGTCGTTAGCAGATCATCAGGAAAAACTGTTTTTT.